One and the same sample provided the 5 T cell receptor beta chains below, sequenced in a study of blood T cell repertoires in COVID-19. Method: immunoSEQ multiplex PCR; TCRdb's copy keeps in-frame clones and lacks some. This table has around 370,000 clones, about 90% appearing once. Sequenced input: peripheral blood. The receptors were gathered from a woman between 70 and 85 years old with COVID-19, enrolled during active disease.

V and J are TRBV5-1 and TRBJ1-4; 7 bases align to TRBD1. V lost 0 bases, J lost 0 bases, and 11 bases stayed unmatched. The germline V gene encodes CDR1 SGHRS and CDR2 YFSETQ. The CDR3 has 19 residues. DNA of the CDR3: TGCGCCAGCAGCTTGGCCCGGGCAGGGGGGCCCCCAACTAATGAAAAACTGTTTTTT. Its translation is CASSLARAGGPPTNEKLFF.

This sequence joins TRBV5-1 and TRBJ2-3; weak D call: TRBD1 (6 bases). The CDR3 length is 14 residues. Trimming removed 3 bases at V and 2 bases at J, with 10 bases between. The germline CDR1 and CDR2 sequences are SGHRS and YFSETQ. CDR3 nucleotides: TGCGCCAGCAGCTCTGGACAGCTCACAGATACGCAGTATTTT. Translating gives CASSSGQLTDTQYF.

This sequence joins TRBV12-5 and TRBJ2-4; D is possibly TRBD1 (5 bases). The germline V and J ends were trimmed by 3 bases and 5 bases, with 11 bases remaining between them. This CDR3 is 14 amino acids long. The V gene's germline CDR1 is LGHNT and CDR2 FRNRAP. The CDR3 region has the DNA TGTGCTAGTGGTTTTCCAGCAGGGCAAAACATTCAGTACTTC. It specifies CASGFPAGQNIQYF. Filled out from reference TRBV12-5 and TRBJ2-4, the complete variable domain reads DARVTQTPRHKVTEMGQEVTMRCQPILGHNTVFWYRQTMMQGLELLAYFRNRAPLDDSGMPKDRFSAEMPDATLATLKIQPSEPRDSAVYFCASGFPAGQNIQYFGAGTRLSVL.

CDR3 residues: CASKLGQNYGYTF. The CDR3 nucleotides are TGTGCCAGCAAGTTAGGACAGAACTATGGCTACACCTTC. The rearrangement uses TRBV28 and TRBJ1-2; D is possibly TRBD1 (6 bases). The CDR3 sequence is 13 residues long. The germline CDR1 and CDR2 sequences are MDHEN and SYDVKM. V was cut by 7 bases and J by 2 bases, with 11 bases left in between.

The gene calls are TRBV6-5 and TRBJ2-7, with a tentative D call TRBD2 (5 bases). V lost 7 bases, J lost 4 bases, and 14 bases lay in between. Germline CDR1 is MNHEY and CDR2 is SVGAGI. This CDR3 is 13 amino acids long. Here the CDR3 reads CASIRGSLYEQYF. CDR3 nucleotide sequence: TGTGCCAGCATCCGGGGATCTTTGTACGAGCAGTACTTC.